These 5 T cell receptor beta chains were all obtained from the same sample, sequenced in a study of response to subunit inactivated influenza vaccine. MiXCR was run by TCRdb on the RT-PCR reads, yielding one entry per CDR3 protein. The top ten clones hold about 12% of a sample with about 530,000 distinct CDR3 sequences, under 15% of them seen once. This specimen consisted of PBMCs from blood, obtained roughly 6 weeks after vaccination. The receptor source for this set is a man aged 45 to 65 who received an inactivated influenza vaccine.

There are a few counts of this clonotype. The chain is built from TRBV28 and TRBJ2-3; D perhaps matches TRBD1 (6 bases). The CDR3 runs to 18 residues. The germline gives CDR1 MDHEN, CDR2 SYDVKM. V lost 1 base, J lost 3 bases, and 20 bases lay in between. The DNA of the CDR3 is TGTGCCAGCAGTTTATCCCCGGGGTTGGGGGCGGTAACAGATACGCAGTATTTT. Translating gives CASSLSPGLGAVTDTQYF.

This clonotype was counted a few times. The J gene is TRBJ2-1, the V gene TRBV5-1, with 7 bases fitting TRBD1. Germline CDR1 and CDR2: SGHRS and YFSETQ. The length of the CDR3 is 15 residues. J lost 7 bases, V lost 4 bases, and 11 bases had no gene match. The CDR3 sequence is CASSIMTGPGNEQFF. DNA of the CDR3: TGCGCCAGCAGCATCATGACAGGGCCGGGAAATGAGCAGTTCTTC.

The V and J genes are TRBV10-3 and TRBJ2-1; 11 bases fit TRBD1. This CDR3 contains 15 residues. CDR1 and CDR2 from the germline V gene are ENHRY and SYGVKD. The V and J ends lost 4 bases and 5 bases, in that order; junction bases with no gene match: 4. CDR3: CAISGGTGGNNEQFF. CDR3 sequence (DNA): TGTGCCATCAGTGGGGGGACAGGGGGTAACAATGAGCAGTTCTTC.

This clonotype was seen more than once but under ten times. This may stem from a read error, because a much larger clone lies one nucleotide away. The chain is built from TRBV7-2 and TRBJ2-7; D uncertain. V gave up 1 base and J gave up 4 bases, with 5 bases separating them. The CDR3 has 12 residues. Germline loops: CDR1 SGHTA, CDR2 FQGNSA. This chain's CDR3 is CASSLDWYEQYF. The CDR3 region has the DNA TGTGCCAGCAGCTTAGACTGGTACGAGCAGTACTTC.

The chain employs TRBV12-3 or TRBV12-4 and TRBJ2-3, with 7 bases matching TRBD2. The CDR3 is made up of 18 amino acids. Trimming took 11 bases from V and 0 from J; bases not matched to a gene: 20. CDR3 sequence: CALCRTRFLADSTDTQYF. DNA of the CDR3: TGTGCCCTCTGCCGCACCAGGTTCCTAGCGGATAGCACAGATACGCAGTATTTT.